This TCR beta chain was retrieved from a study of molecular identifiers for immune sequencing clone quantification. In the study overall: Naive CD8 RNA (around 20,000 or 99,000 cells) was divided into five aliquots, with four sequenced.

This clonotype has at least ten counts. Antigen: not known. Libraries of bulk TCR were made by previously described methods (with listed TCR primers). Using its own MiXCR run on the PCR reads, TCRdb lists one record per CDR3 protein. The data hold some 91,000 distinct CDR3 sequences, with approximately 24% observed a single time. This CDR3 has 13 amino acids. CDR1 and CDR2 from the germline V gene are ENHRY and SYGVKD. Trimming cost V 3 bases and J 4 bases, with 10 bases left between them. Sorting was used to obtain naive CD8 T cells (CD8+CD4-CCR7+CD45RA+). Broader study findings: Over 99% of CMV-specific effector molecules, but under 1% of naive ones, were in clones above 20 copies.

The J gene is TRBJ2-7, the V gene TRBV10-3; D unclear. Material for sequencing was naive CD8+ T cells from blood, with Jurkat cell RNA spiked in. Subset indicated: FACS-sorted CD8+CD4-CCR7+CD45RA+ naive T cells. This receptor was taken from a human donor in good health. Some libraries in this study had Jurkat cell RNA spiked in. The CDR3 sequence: CAISDDLGYEQYF. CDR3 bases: TGTGCCATCAGTGACGACCTAGGGTACGAGCAGTACTTC.